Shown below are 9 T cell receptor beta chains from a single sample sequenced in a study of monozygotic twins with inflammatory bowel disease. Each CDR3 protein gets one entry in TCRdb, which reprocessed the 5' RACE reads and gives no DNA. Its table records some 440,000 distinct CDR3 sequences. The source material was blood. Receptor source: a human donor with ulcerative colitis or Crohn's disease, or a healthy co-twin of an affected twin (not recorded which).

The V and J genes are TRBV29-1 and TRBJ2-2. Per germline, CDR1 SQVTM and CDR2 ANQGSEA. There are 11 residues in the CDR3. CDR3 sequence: CSVGWTGELFF.

CDR3 sequence: CASSRRESNTEAFF. The chain combines TRBV19 with TRBJ1-1. The CDR3 consists of 14 residues. CDR1 and CDR2 (germline): LNHDA, SQIVND (reference sequence).

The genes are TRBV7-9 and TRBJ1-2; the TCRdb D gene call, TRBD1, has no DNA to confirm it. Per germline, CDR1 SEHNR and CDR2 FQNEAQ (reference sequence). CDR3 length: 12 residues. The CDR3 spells CASSHPGYGYTF.

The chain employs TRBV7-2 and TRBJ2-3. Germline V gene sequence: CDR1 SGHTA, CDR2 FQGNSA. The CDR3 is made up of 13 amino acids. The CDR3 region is CASNWRRADTQYF.

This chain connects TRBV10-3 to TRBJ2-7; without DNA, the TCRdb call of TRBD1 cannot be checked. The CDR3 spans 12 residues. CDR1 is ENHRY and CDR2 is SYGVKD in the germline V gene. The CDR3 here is CAISGTGVEQYF.

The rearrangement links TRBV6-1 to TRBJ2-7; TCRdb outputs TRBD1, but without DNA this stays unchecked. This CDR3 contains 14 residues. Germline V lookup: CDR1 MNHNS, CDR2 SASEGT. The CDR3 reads CANRGTGGEGEQYF.

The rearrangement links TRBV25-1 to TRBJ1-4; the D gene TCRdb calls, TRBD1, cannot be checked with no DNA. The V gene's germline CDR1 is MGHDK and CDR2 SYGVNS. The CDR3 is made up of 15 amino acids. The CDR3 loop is CASSGPGATNEKLFF.

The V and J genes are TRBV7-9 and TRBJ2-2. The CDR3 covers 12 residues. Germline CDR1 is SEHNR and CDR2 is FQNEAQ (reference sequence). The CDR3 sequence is CASSLDPGELFF.

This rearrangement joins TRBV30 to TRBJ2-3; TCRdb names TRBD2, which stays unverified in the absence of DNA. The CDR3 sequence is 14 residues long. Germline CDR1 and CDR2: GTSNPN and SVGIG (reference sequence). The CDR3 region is CAATLRNPTDTQYF.